The sequence of this TCR beta chain was determined in a study of T-cell memory formation after mild COVID-19. This CDR3 has 16 amino acids. CDR1 and CDR2 from the germline V gene are LNHDA and SQIVND (reference sequence). V gave up 4 bases and J gave up 2 bases; unmatched junction bases: 5. TCRdb re-called the 5' RACE reads with MiXCR, one entry per CDR3 protein. The data contain more than 450,000 distinct CDR3 sequences, roughly 17% of them singletons. This sequence was found in an adult woman who had mild COVID-19 (a few samples of this study predate the infection). Cell type and time point are not known. The V and J genes are TRBV19 and TRBJ2-3; 11 bases are shared with TRBD2. Sequenced: PBMCs or a T cell subset sorted from them (not recorded which). CDR3 protein: CASSKLAGGTTDTQYF. The CDR3 coding sequence is TGTGCCAGTAGTAAATTAGCGGGAGGGACCACAGATACGCAGTATTTT. Supplemented by reference TRBV19 and TRBJ2-3, the full variable domain reads DGGITQSPKYLFRKEGQNVTLSCEQNLNHDAMYWYRQDPGQGLRLIYYSQIVNDFQKGDIAEGYSVSREKKESFPLTVTSAQKNPTAFYLCASSKLAGGTTDTQYFGPGTRLTVL.